The 21 T cell receptor beta chains presented below share a single source sample, sequenced in a study of regulatory T cells in long-lasting Graves disease. To make TCR beta libraries, researchers used iRepertoire HTBI primers and Arm-PCR of CDR3 regions. TCRdb called the multiplex PCR reads again in MiXCR, with one record for every CDR3 protein. Of about 500,000 distinct CDR3 sequences detected, around 12% appear once; the ten largest clones hold over 7%. The sample's time point: newly diagnosed GD, antithyroid drugs for less than 3 months. With RNA extracted from PBMCs as input, the TCR library was made. These records were also assigned to another study, of T cells in Graves' hyperthyroidism and ophthalmopathy.

The sample in question was peripheral blood mononuclear cells (PBMCs), obtained at new diagnosis, from a patient treated with antithyroid drugs. These TCRs come from a woman aged 25 to 39 with Graves disease.

This clonotype was seen at least ten times. This chain uses TRBV7-9 with TRBJ2-7, with D perhaps TRBD1 or TRBD2 (5 bases each). The CDR3 length is 14 residues. CDR1 SEHNR and CDR2 FQNEAQ come from the germline V gene (reference sequence). The V gene lost 8 bases and the J gene lost 2 bases, with 16 bases spanning the gap. The CDR3 bases are TGTGCCAGCCTAGGGGACGAGCGGCCCTACGAGCAGTACTTC. Translation gives CASLGDERPYEQYF.

This clonotype has at least ten counts. The V call is TRBV3-1, the J call TRBJ2-3; D not resolved. Germline V CDR1 and CDR2: LGHDT, YNNKEL (reference sequence). Deletions cut 1 base from V and 2 bases from J, with 10 bases between. The CDR3 consists of 15 residues. The CDR3 region has the DNA TGTGCCAGCAGCCAAGGCCCCAGGTCCACAGATACGCAGTATTTT. This encodes CASSQGPRSTDTQYF.

This clonotype was seen only a few times. This chain links TRBV19 with TRBJ2-7; D not resolved. CDR1 and CDR2 from the germline V gene are LNHDA and SQIVND (reference sequence). This CDR3 is 14 amino acids long. Trimming removed 5 bases at V and 4 bases at J, with 15 bases between. The CDR3: CASSPYRLEYEQYF. The CDR3 coding sequence is TGTGCCAGTAGTCCTTATAGATTGGAGTACGAGCAGTACTTC.

This clonotype has at least ten counts. The chain links TRBV7-2 to TRBJ1-2; no clear D gene. The germline CDR1 and CDR2 sequences are SGHTA and FQGNSA. This CDR3 has 12 amino acids. Trimming removed 3 bases at V and 8 bases at J, with 10 bases between. For the CDR3, the DNA is TGTGCCAGCAGCTTGCCCCCGAAGGGCTACACCTTC. Its translation is CASSLPPKGYTF.

As for this clonotype: A far more abundant clone sits one base away, making this likely a read error. V gene TRBV10-3 combines with J gene TRBJ1-4; D ambiguous. The J call is in doubt because the DNA end fits TRBJ1-6 better. In germline, CDR1 is ENHRY, CDR2 SYGVKD. The CDR3 runs to 15 residues. The CDR3 bases are TGTGCCATCAGTGAGAAAGGCTCCTATAATTCACCCCTCCACTTT. It specifies CAISEKGSYNSPLHF.

This clonotype was counted once. V gene TRBV2 combines with J gene TRBJ2-1; the D call may be TRBD1 or TRBD2 (6 bases each). Germline V gives CDR1 SNHLY, CDR2 FYNNEI. The ends were cut back, 7 bases at V and 5 bases at J, with 9 bases in the middle. The CDR3 is 12 amino acids. The DNA for the CDR3 is TGTGCCAGCACGGGGGCGGACAATGAGCAGTTCTTC. Protein: CASTGADNEQFF.

The rearrangement uses TRBV19 and TRBJ2-1, with D hard to call. In germline, CDR1 is LNHDA, CDR2 SQIVND (reference sequence). CDR3 length equals 16 residues. V lost 3 bases and J lost 0, with 12 bases in between. Here the CDR3 reads CASSIDLETSYNEQFF. The CDR3 region has the DNA TGTGCCAGTAGTATTGATCTGGAGACCTCCTACAATGAGCAGTTCTTC.

This clonotype showed up many times. The CDR3 region is CASSHTDSGVRFF. CDR3 in DNA: TGTGCCAGCAGCCATACTGACTCGGGAGTGCGGTTCTTC. This rearrangement joins TRBV3-1 to TRBJ2-1; tentative D call: TRBD2 (6 bases). V was pared by 3 bases and J by 15 bases, with 18 bases between. The CDR3 consists of 13 residues. Germline loops: CDR1 LGHDT, CDR2 YNNKEL (reference sequence).

This clonotype was observed a few times. This chain joins TRBV6-1 and TRBJ2-7; TRBD1 aligns across 7 bases. From germline, CDR1 is MNHNS and CDR2 SASEGT. Germline trimming cut 6 bases from V and 1 base from J; bases unmatched to any gene: 3. This CDR3 is built from 13 residues. The CDR3: CASRWDRSYEQYF. The CDR3 DNA reads TGTGCCAGCAGATGGGACAGATCCTACGAGCAGTACTTC.

This chain links TRBV30 with TRBJ2-7, with 11 bases identical to TRBD2. The CDR3 runs 14 residues. Trimming cost V 3 bases and J 2 bases; bases outside gene matches: 3. The V gene's germline CDR1 is GTSNPN and CDR2 SVGIG (reference sequence). Written as DNA, the CDR3 is TGTGCCTGGAGGACTAGCGGGGCCCCCTACGAGCAGTACTTC. Amino acid sequence: CAWRTSGAPYEQYF.

The sample holds many counts of this clonotype. The chain uses TRBV11-2 and TRBJ2-7; D is uncertain. From germline, CDR1 is SGHAT and CDR2 FQNNGV. The CDR3 consists of 12 residues. Between the trimmed V and J ends, which lost 3 bases and 7 bases, there was a span of 10 bases. This CDR3 is CASSFGRREQYF. CDR3 sequence (DNA): TGTGCCAGCAGCTTCGGCAGACGAGAGCAGTACTTC.

This clonotype was recorded many times. The chain is built from TRBV7-2 and TRBJ2-2, with D unclear. This CDR3 is 15 amino acids long. Germline assignment: CDR1 SGHTA and CDR2 FQGNSA. V was clipped by 3 bases and J by 2 bases, with 10 bases between them. This CDR3 reads CASSLEPFNTGELFF. The CDR3 DNA sequence: TGTGCCAGCAGCTTGGAACCTTTCAACACCGGGGAGCTGTTTTTT.

This clonotype was recorded many times. The chain employs TRBV6-5 and TRBJ2-7; 9 nucleotides agree with TRBD1. In germline, CDR1 is MNHEY, CDR2 SVGAGI. This CDR3 is built from 15 residues. V was clipped by 2 bases and J by 3 bases; unmatched bases: 5. The CDR3 region has the DNA TGTGCCAGCAGTTACGGTGTGACAGGGGGCTACGAGCAGTACTTC. Translated, it gives CASSYGVTGGYEQYF.

Notes on this clonotype: At one end, the junction sequence differs from germline, possibly due to a read error. The chain couples TRBV20-1 to TRBJ2-1; 9 bases fit TRBD2. Germline assignment: CDR1 DFQATT and CDR2 SNEGSKA (reference sequence). This CDR3 spans 15 amino acids. CDR3 sequence: CSARVSGSVYNEQSF. The CDR3 DNA sequence: TGCAGTGCTAGAGTTAGCGGGAGTGTCTACAATGAGCAGTCCTTC.

Concerning this clonotype: A read error is possible here, since a much larger clone lies one base away. This chain uses TRBV4-3 with TRBJ2-1; TRBD2 agrees at 7 bases. Germline V gene lookup returns CDR1 LGHNA and CDR2 YSLEER. The CDR3 contains 17 residues. The CDR3 region is CASSQDVRLAVYNEQSF. The CDR3 DNA follows: TGCGCCAGCAGCCAAGATGTGCGCCTAGCGGTCTACAATGAGCAGTCCTTC.

At least ten counts were recorded for this clonotype. This rearrangement joins TRBV2 to TRBJ1-5; D not resolved. With 3 bases removed from V and 7 bases from J, the gap between germline ends came to 10 bases. Germline-derived CDR1 and CDR2 are SNHLY and FYNNEI. CDR3 length: 13 residues. As DNA, the CDR3 is TGTGCCAGCAGTGAGTGGGAATTACAGCCCCAGCATTTT. It codes for CASSEWELQPQHF.

A word on this clonotype: Being one base from a much bigger clone, this may be a read error. The CDR3 region has the DNA TGTGCCAGCAGCCTACGTCGGGACAGGCAATCCTACGAGCAGTTCTTC. This sequence encodes CASSLRRDRQSYEQFF. The chain recombines TRBV7-8 with TRBJ2-1, with 8 positions matching TRBD1. The CDR3 covers 16 residues. From germline, CDR1 is SGHVS and CDR2 FQNEAQ. The ends lost 5 bases at V and 10 bases at J; junction bases unmatched: 16.

The chain carries TRBV9 and TRBJ1-6, with a possible D match to TRBD1 (5 bases). The CDR3 extends over 16 amino acids. V lost 2 bases and J lost 7, with 16 bases in between. The germline gives CDR1 SGDLS, CDR2 YYNGEE. The CDR3 here is CASSVRDGVGNSPLHF. As DNA, the CDR3 is TGTGCCAGCAGCGTCCGGGACGGGGTAGGAAATTCACCCCTCCACTTT.

This clonotype has at least ten counts. The rearrangement uses TRBV3-1 and TRBJ2-5, with D unclear. The V end was cut by 1 base, the J end by 5 bases, with 11 bases between. Germline assignment: CDR1 LGHDT and CDR2 YNNKEL (reference sequence). The CDR3 is 14 amino acids. In nucleotides, the CDR3 is TGTGCCAGCAGCCAAGCTCTCTTGTCCGAGACCCAGTACTTC. Translated, it gives CASSQALLSETQYF.

The V gene is TRBV27, the J gene TRBJ2-1; 12 bases line up with TRBD2. Losses at the gene ends were 3 bases for V and 3 bases for J; bases not matched to a gene: 3. The CDR3 is 16 residues long. CDR1 MNHEY and CDR2 SMNVEV come from the germline V gene (reference sequence). The CDR3 region is CASSFLTSGSYNEQFF. Written as DNA, the CDR3 is TGTGCCAGCAGTTTCTTGACTAGCGGGAGCTACAATGAGCAGTTCTTC.

This clonotype was observed many times. The rearrangement joins TRBV30 to TRBJ2-7; D is unresolved. This CDR3 region has 14 residues. Germline V gene sequence: CDR1 GTSNPN, CDR2 SVGIG (reference sequence). V was shortened by 0 bases and J by 2 bases, with 11 bases between the two germline ends. The CDR3 protein is CAWSVGHGPYEQYF. The CDR3 bases are TGTGCCTGGAGTGTCGGGCACGGGCCCTACGAGCAGTACTTC.